This entry lists 14 T cell receptor beta chains sequenced from one sample in a study of cytomegalovirus exposure and HLA in healthy donors. The PCR made use of 60 Vbeta and 13 Jbeta primers. Clones were sequenced by immunoSEQ multiplex PCR, and TCRdb holds only the in-frame ones, with some missing. The data hold about 95,000 clones, with under 90% observed a single time. Input material: PBMCs. All receptors come from a woman in her sixties or seventies in good health and CMV-seropositive.

The chain couples TRBV5-5 to TRBJ2-3, with 10 bases that match TRBD1. V was pared by 5 bases and J by 4 bases, with 4 bases of the junction left unmatched. Germline loops: CDR1 SGHKS, CDR2 YYEKEE (reference sequence). The length of the CDR3 is 14 residues. CDR3 in amino acids: CASRKTGGSDTQYF. The DNA of the CDR3 is TGTGCCAGCAGAAAGACAGGGGGCTCAGATACGCAGTATTTT.

The CDR3 sequence: CASSILSRDRPRDTQYF. The CDR3, as DNA: TGCGCCAGCAGCATATTGTCCCGGGACAGGCCCCGAGATACGCAGTATTTT. V usage is TRBV5-1 and J usage is TRBJ2-3, with TRBD1 identical over 8 bases. Germline CDR1 reads SGHRS; CDR2 reads YFSETQ. The CDR3 contains 17 residues. J gave up 5 bases and V 4 bases, and 15 bases lay outside the gene matches. The full variable domain, rest sourced from reference TRBV5-1 and TRBJ2-3, is KAGVTQTPRYLIKTRGQQVTLSCSPISGHRSVSWYQQTPGQGLQFLFEYFSETQRNKGNFPGRFSGRQFSNSRSEMNVSTLELGDSALYLCASSILSRDRPRDTQYFGPGTRLTVL.

V gene TRBV14 combines with J gene TRBJ2-3; 16 nucleotides line up with TRBD2. This CDR3 has 18 residues. The germline gives CDR1 SGHDN, CDR2 FVKESK. J was trimmed by 2 bases and V by 2 bases; bases with no gene match: 4. DNA of the CDR3: TGTGCCAGCAGCCAACCTGGGACTAGCGGGAGGGCCACAGATACGCAGTATTTT. Translated: CASSQPGTSGRATDTQYF.

This chain joins TRBV5-8 and TRBJ2-1; D perhaps matches TRBD2 (6 bases). Trimming stripped 3 bases from V and 5 bases from J, with 18 bases between. Germline assignment: CDR1 SGHTS and CDR2 YDEGEE. This CDR3 has 16 residues. The CDR3 loop is CASSSGPTRGNNEQFF. The CDR3 DNA is TGTGCCAGCAGCTCTGGTCCCACTCGGGGGAACAATGAGCAGTTCTTC.

In this sample, this clone turned up a few times. The CDR3 is CASSPKRATNEKLFF. In DNA, the CDR3 is TGTGCCAGCAGCCCAAAGCGGGCAACTAATGAAAAACTGTTTTTT. This rearrangement joins TRBV2 to TRBJ1-4; D ambiguous. The CDR3 consists of 15 residues. The V gene's germline CDR1 is SNHLY and CDR2 FYNNEI. V was cut by 6 bases and J by 0 bases, with 11 bases left in between.

The table lists this clone with a count of one. The chain links TRBV11-1 to TRBJ1-1, with D possibly TRBD1 on 6 matching bases. CDR3 size: 17 residues. Germline assignment: CDR1 SGHAT and CDR2 FQDESV (reference sequence). Trimming stripped 5 bases from V and 8 bases from J, with 27 bases between. The CDR3: CASSEGPPPGDTPEAFF. The CDR3 DNA follows: TGTGCCAGCAGCGAGGGGCCACCCCCAGGGGACACCCCAGAAGCTTTCTTT.

This clone was found a few times. V is TRBV29-1 and J is TRBJ1-3; D possibly corresponds to TRBD1 (6 bases). The CDR3 has 15 amino acids. Trimming shortened V by 6 bases and J by 0 bases, and 15 bases separated the two germline ends. CDR1 SQVTM and CDR2 ANQGSEA come from the germline V gene. The CDR3, as DNA: TGCAGCGTGGGGGCAGCTTCTCTCTCTGGAAACACCATATATTTT. Its translation: CSVGAASLSGNTIYF.

This clone was seen once. J is TRBJ1-2 and V is TRBV10-2; 8 bases align to TRBD1. Germline CDR1 reads WSHSY; CDR2 reads SAAADI. V shed 5 bases, J shed 5 bases, and the junction held 4 bases outside the gene matches. This CDR3 region has 13 residues. DNA for the CDR3: TGCGCCAGCAGTCCCGGACAGGGTTATGGCTACACCTTC. This codes for CASSPGQGYGYTF.

The DNA of the CDR3 is TGTGCCACCAGCACCGAACTAGCGGGAGGGCCAACAGATACGCAGTATTTT. It translates to CATSTELAGGPTDTQYF. V gene TRBV15 combines with J gene TRBJ2-3; 13 nucleotides line up with TRBD2. Germline CDR1 LNHNV, CDR2 YYDKDF (reference sequence). There are 17 residues in the CDR3. V lost 4 bases to trimming and J lost 3 bases; unmatched junction nucleotides: 7.

The CDR3 nucleotides are TGTGCCAGCAAGAACAGCGTAGCGGGAGAATCCGAGCAGTACTTC. It is translated as CASKNSVAGESEQYF. The chain is built from TRBV2 and TRBJ2-7, with TRBD2 matching 9 bases. The CDR3 length is 15 residues. The germline gives CDR1 SNHLY, CDR2 FYNNEI. V lost 7 bases, J lost 6 bases, and 13 bases stayed unmatched.

This clone was counted once. V usage is TRBV7-2 and J usage is TRBJ1-4, with D perhaps matching TRBD1 (6 bases). The germline V gene has CDR1 SGHTA and CDR2 FQGNSA. V was pared by 1 base and J by 10 bases, with 13 bases between. CDR3 size: 14 residues. The DNA for the CDR3 is TGTGCCAGCAGCTTAGGGACAGCAAGGGGAAAACTGTTTTTT. Protein product: CASSLGTARGKLFF.

The rearrangement uses TRBV12-5 and TRBJ1-5, with 8 bases aligning to TRBD1. The CDR3 is 15 residues long. Germline V gene sequence: CDR1 LGHNT, CDR2 FRNRAP. V was clipped by 6 bases and J by 8 bases; unmatched bases: 12. The chain's CDR3 is CASGQTGEVSKPQHF. In DNA form, the CDR3 reads TGTGCTAGTGGCCAGACAGGGGAGGTGTCGAAGCCCCAGCATTTT.

CDR3 amino acids: CASSLEGNEQYF. CDR3 coding DNA: TGTGCCAGCAGCTTAGAGGGGAACGAGCAGTACTTC. V gene TRBV7-8 combines with J gene TRBJ2-7, with D possibly TRBD1 on 5 matching bases. Per the germline V gene, CDR1 is SGHVS and CDR2 is FQNEAQ. Between the trimmed V and J ends, which lost 1 base and 5 bases, there was a span of 6 bases. The CDR3 is 12 amino acids. Full variable domain (missing parts from reference TRBV7-8 and TRBJ2-7): GAGVSQSPRYKVAKRGQDVALRCDPISGHVSLFWYQQALGQGPEFLTYFQNEAQLDKSGLPSDRFFAERPEGSVSTLKIQRTQQEDSAVYLCASSLEGNEQYFGPGTRLTVT.

J is TRBJ1-6 and V is TRBV7-8, with 8 bases identical to TRBD1. This CDR3 is built from 14 residues. Germline lookup yields CDR1 SGHVS and CDR2 FQNEAQ. Trimming removed 5 bases from V and 8 bases from J; junction bases left unmatched: 5. The CDR3 region is CASSKDRVDSPLHF. CDR3 sequence (DNA): TGTGCCAGCAGCAAGGACAGGGTGGATTCACCCCTCCACTTT.